A single sample is the source of the 15 T cell receptor beta chains below, sequenced in a study of blood T cell repertoires in COVID-19 (dated by TCRdb to 2020 to 2021). The library was generated by the immunoSEQ multiplex PCR assay. The table was pulled from immuneACCESS by TCRdb, which kept in-frame rearrangements only. Such tables lose some clones; where checked, under half of the loss comes from unresolved V genes, and the rest has no known cause. The sample yields 35,000 to 50,000 clones; around 83% were counted once. 6.1% of the sample belongs to the ten largest clones. The material sequenced was peripheral blood. The origin of the receptors is a woman of 80 years or more with acute or convalescent COVID-19.

The J gene is TRBJ1-5, the V gene TRBV4-2; D might be TRBD1 (5 bases). The V end lost 0 bases, the J end lost 6 bases, and 12 bases lay between the germline ends. CDR1 and CDR2 from the germline V gene are LGHNA and YNFKEQ. CDR3 length: 15 residues. The CDR3 reads CASSQDGRGSQPQHF. Here the CDR3 DNA reads TGTGCCAGCAGCCAAGATGGGAGGGGAAGTCAGCCCCAGCATTTT.

This chain links TRBV2 with TRBJ1-2; unclear D gene. This CDR3 is 14 amino acids long. V was clipped by 7 bases and J by 2 bases, with 14 bases between them. The germline CDR1 and CDR2 sequences are SNHLY and FYNNEI. The CDR3: CASNRETTNYGYTF. CDR3 nucleotide sequence: TGTGCCAGCAATAGAGAGACAACAAACTATGGCTACACCTTC.

The rearrangement uses TRBV19 and TRBJ2-5; the match to TRBD2 covers 11 bases. The CDR3 length is 16 residues. Losses at the gene ends were 4 bases for V and 1 base for J; bases not matched to a gene: 5. Germline CDR1 is LNHDA and CDR2 is SQIVND (reference sequence). The CDR3 coding sequence is TGTGCCAGTAGTACGGGACTAGCGGAAATCCAAGAGACCCAGTACTTC. Translation: CASSTGLAEIQETQYF. The whole variable domain, filled in from reference TRBV19 and TRBJ2-5, reads DGGITQSPKYLFRKEGQNVTLSCEQNLNHDAMYWYRQDPGQGLRLIYYSQIVNDFQKGDIAEGYSVSREKKESFPLTVTSAQKNPTAFYLCASSTGLAEIQETQYFGPGTRLLVL.

V usage is TRBV11-2 and J usage is TRBJ2-3; D is possibly TRBD1 (5 bases). The CDR3 is 15 amino acids. Germline CDR1 and CDR2: SGHAT and FQNNGV. Trimming removed 1 base from V and 2 bases from J, with 10 bases in between. In nucleotides, the CDR3 is TGTGCCAGCAGCTTAGTTGGGGCCACCACAGATACGCAGTATTTT. Translating it yields CASSLVGATTDTQYF.

The chain combines TRBV6-5 with TRBJ2-7; a possible D gene is TRBD1 (6 bases). Germline loops: CDR1 MNHEY, CDR2 SVGAGI. The germline V and J ends were trimmed by 2 bases and 5 bases, with 19 bases remaining between them. This CDR3 has 16 amino acids. The CDR3 DNA reads TGTGCCAGCAGTTACGAGGGTGCAGGGGTAAGGAACGAGCAGTACTTC. Translating gives CASSYEGAGVRNEQYF.

This clone came up once. This chain connects TRBV6-5 to TRBJ2-7; D unresolved. CDR3 length equals 16 residues. Trimming took 4 bases from V and 0 from J, leaving 16 bases between them. Germline values: CDR1 MNHEY, CDR2 SVGAGI. The CDR3 nucleotides are TGTGCCAGCAGTTCTATCTTTAGCCTGGGCTCCTACGAGCAGTACTTC. It specifies CASSSIFSLGSYEQYF.

The CDR3 sequence is CASSESAGGNTGELFF. The CDR3 nucleotides are TGTGCCAGCAGTGAATCCGCGGGGGGTAACACCGGGGAGCTGTTTTTT. This sequence joins TRBV2 and TRBJ2-2, with TRBD2 identical over 8 bases. J was trimmed by 2 bases and V by 2 bases; bases with no gene match: 4. The CDR3 is made up of 16 amino acids. The germline V gene has CDR1 SNHLY and CDR2 FYNNEI.

The rearrangement links TRBV30 to TRBJ2-5, with TRBD2 matching 7 bases. This CDR3 spans 18 amino acids. Per germline, CDR1 GTSNPN and CDR2 SVGIG (reference sequence). V shed 2 bases, J shed 2 bases, and the junction held 17 bases outside the gene matches. The DNA for the CDR3 is TGTGCCTGGAGTACACCCTTCAGCGGGGCTAGGTTTCAAGAGACCCAGTACTTC. Protein sequence: CAWSTPFSGARFQETQYF.

This sequence joins TRBV24-1 and TRBJ1-5; TRBD1 matches at 8 bases. V gave up 4 bases and J gave up 15 bases; unmatched junction bases: 7. The CDR3 has 12 residues. CDR1 and CDR2 from the germline V gene are KGHDR and SFDVKD. The CDR3 reads CATSDLDRDWHF. The CDR3 nucleotides read TGTGCCACCAGTGACCTGGACAGGGATTGGCATTTT.

V usage is TRBV12-3 or TRBV12-4 and J usage is TRBJ2-7; 7 positions agree with TRBD1. This CDR3 is built from 12 residues. V shed 3 bases, J shed 7 bases, and the junction held 3 bases outside the gene matches. In DNA form, the CDR3 reads TGTGCCAGCAGTTTCCAACAGGGGGAGCAGTACTTC. As protein: CASSFQQGEQYF.

V and J are TRBV6-6 and TRBJ2-7; 7 bases are a match to TRBD1. The CDR3 sequence is 13 residues long. Trimming removed 6 bases from V and 4 bases from J; junction bases left unmatched: 6. The germline gives CDR1 MNHNY, CDR2 SVGAGI (reference sequence). The CDR3 is CASSTGTVYEQYF. The DNA for the CDR3 is TGTGCCAGCAGCACCGGGACAGTTTACGAGCAGTACTTC.

This clone occurred a few times. The CDR3 DNA reads as TGTGCCAGCAGCGCCGGACTAGCGGGGGGGCTTAGGGCAGATACGCAGTATTTT. Protein sequence: CASSAGLAGGLRADTQYF. V usage is TRBV9 and J usage is TRBJ2-3, with 15 bases fitting TRBD2. The CDR3 is 18 amino acids. Trimming at V came to 3 bases and at J to 4 bases, leaving 9 bases not matched to a gene. Germline V gene lookup returns CDR1 SGDLS and CDR2 YYNGEE.

J is TRBJ2-2 and V is TRBV5-8, with D uncertain. CDR3 length: 16 residues. Germline CDR1 is SGHTS and CDR2 is YDEGEE. V was shortened by 0 bases and J by 0 bases, with 9 bases between the two germline ends. The CDR3 DNA reads TGTGCCAGCAGCTTGGCCAGGATCGCGAACACCGGGGAGCTGTTTTTT. It yields the protein CASSLARIANTGELFF.

This sequence joins TRBV5-4 and TRBJ2-1, with 8 positions matching TRBD2. This CDR3 region has 15 residues. In germline, CDR1 is SGHNT, CDR2 YYREEE (reference sequence). V was clipped by 1 base and J by 8 bases; unmatched bases: 8. The CDR3 loop reads CASSLTSGGKDEQFF. The CDR3 region has the DNA TGTGCCAGCAGCTTGACCAGCGGGGGTAAGGATGAGCAGTTCTTC.

The chain recombines TRBV7-8 with TRBJ1-5; the D gene is possibly TRBD1 (5 bases). Germline values: CDR1 SGHVS, CDR2 FQNEAQ. Trimming stripped 5 bases from V and 11 bases from J, with 22 bases between. This CDR3 comprises 15 residues. Written as DNA, the CDR3 is TGTGCCAGCAGCAAGACGGGACTCCTATTGAGGTCCCAGCATTTT. Translated, it gives CASSKTGLLLRSQHF.